This T cell receptor (beta chain) was sequenced for a study of blood T cells in healthy people across ages. PBMCs, at least 6.5 million per sample, were isolated. A second PCR of 7 to 11 cycles used a sample-barcoded 5' primer and a J-beta primer mix. From the 5' RACE reads, TCRdb called clonotypes with MiXCR, one entry per CDR3 protein. The table includes over a million distinct CDR3 sequences, 20% to 25% detected once. The V segment lost 2 bases and the J segment 1 base; nucleotides outside the gene matches: 5. The CDR3 length is 15 residues. Germline CDR1 and CDR2: SQVTM and ANQGSEA. These data also featured in a second study, about T cells of mothers and their children.

The chain uses TRBV29-1 and TRBJ2-1; 7 nucleotides align to TRBD2. Sequences were obtained from blood. This clonotype originated in a girl aged 2 to 9 in good health. CDR3 coding DNA: TGCAGCGTTGAAAGGGCGGGGGAGTCCTACAATGAGCAGTTCTTC. Translated: CSVERAGESYNEQFF.